These T cell receptor beta chains were read from a single sample in a study of radiation and T cells in renal cell carcinoma. Measured with immunoSEQ multiplex PCR; TCRdb has only the in-frame clones, and not every one. The sample carries more than 140,000 clones, roughly 80% recorded once. Source: blood, taken from a patient whose treatment included radiotherapy and nephrectomy. The receptors derive from a woman aged 45-60 years with renal cell carcinoma. Each CDR3 is given with its conserved first and last residue. The listing skips clone size in some rows; elsewhere it reads once, few, many or a size class.

CARKGLRDTQETQYF TRBJ2-5 . TRBV5-3
CASSPTTGVARTYEQYF . . TRBV27
CASSVIGNEQFF TRBJ2-1 . TRBV9
CATKPSTYEQYF TRBJ2-7 . TRBV19
CASSSPGAGGREQFF TRBJ2-1 . TRBV13
CAISEPDRAKETQYF TRBJ2-5 . TRBV10-3
CASSLAAGGNYGYTF TRBJ1-2 . TRBV5-1
CASSASGQGAFYEQYF TRBJ2-7 . TRBV9
CASSFYMDRGGSEQYF TRBJ2-7 . TRBV7-8
CATRWNYGYTF TRBJ1-2 . TRBV28
CASTGGLGDTQYF TRBJ2-3 . TRBV2
CAWSVVTANSPLHF TRBJ1-6 . TRBV30
CASSFDYYEQYF TRBJ2-7 . TRBV5-1
CASSPAPAPGAGELFF TRBJ2-2 . TRBV5-7
CASSVGGTEAFF TRBJ1-1 once TRBV2
CASSLRSEGEQFF TRBJ2-1 . TRBV7-6
CASSPPGQGREKLFF TRBJ1-4 . TRBV18
CASSLIQGSGNTIYF TRBJ1-3 . TRBV5-4
CASSSQEGLRYGYTF TRBJ1-2 . TRBV27
CASSPQGGSNYGYTF TRBJ1-2 . TRBV7-9
CASSPGSEMIYEQYF TRBJ2-7 . TRBV18
CASTTQGRDNSPLHF TRBJ1-6 few TRBV19
CAISGAGHSGNTIYF TRBJ1-3 . TRBV10-3
CSGGRGAQETQYF TRBJ2-5 . TRBV29-1
CASSLERGGRPQHF TRBJ1-5 many TRBV7-2
CASSVGVGQGALGANVLTF TRBJ2-6 . TRBV9
CASRARGGLDSSPLHF TRBJ1-6 . TRBV28
CASSVGSGSPLEQYF TRBJ2-7 . TRBV9
CAISDSGGKHSPLHF TRBJ1-6 once TRBV10-3
CASSQGRTETQYF TRBJ2-5 . TRBV6-5
CASSRDRAADEQYF TRBJ2-7 . TRBV5-4
CASSLRTLGDTQYF TRBJ2-3 . TRBV5-1
CASSPGSGNTIYF TRBJ1-3 . TRBV21-1
CASSRQGGVGNTIYF TRBJ1-3 . TRBV27
CASGPRTSGRGYEQYF TRBJ2-7 few TRBV12-5
CAGLRDNTYEQYF TRBJ2-7 . TRBV30
CASRLTNGLQETQYF TRBJ2-5 . TRBV25-1
CASRVEAGVDEQFF TRBJ2-1 . TRBV2
CASSERLAGDQETQYF TRBJ2-5 . TRBV25-1